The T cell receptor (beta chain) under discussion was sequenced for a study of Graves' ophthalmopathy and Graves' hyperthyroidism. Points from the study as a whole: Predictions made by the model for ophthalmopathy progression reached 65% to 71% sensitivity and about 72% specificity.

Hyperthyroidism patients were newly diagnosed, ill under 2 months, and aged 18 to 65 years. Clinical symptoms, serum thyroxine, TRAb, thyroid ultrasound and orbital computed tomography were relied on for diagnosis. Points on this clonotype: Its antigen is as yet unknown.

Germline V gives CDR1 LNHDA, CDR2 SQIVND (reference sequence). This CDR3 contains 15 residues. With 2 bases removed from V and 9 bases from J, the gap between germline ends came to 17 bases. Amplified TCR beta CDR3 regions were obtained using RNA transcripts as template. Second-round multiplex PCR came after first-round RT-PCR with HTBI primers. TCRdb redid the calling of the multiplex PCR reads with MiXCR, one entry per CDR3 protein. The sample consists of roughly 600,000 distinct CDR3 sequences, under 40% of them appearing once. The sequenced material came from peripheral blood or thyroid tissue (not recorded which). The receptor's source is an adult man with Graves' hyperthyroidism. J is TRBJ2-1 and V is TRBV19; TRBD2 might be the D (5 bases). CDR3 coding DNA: TGTGCCAGTAGTATAAACGCGGGTCCGACGGCTGAGCAGTTCTTC. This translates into CASSINAGPTAEQFF.